This TCR beta chain was captured in a study of T cells in tuberculosis (dated by TCRdb to about 2018). Regarding the study in general: To characterize T cells specific for the mycobacterial lipid antigen glucose monomycolate (GMM), the study used CD1B tetramers together with high-throughput TCR immunosequencing.

On this clone: No base quality values were provided; no much bigger clone lies one nucleotide off.

After being thawed and rested overnight, PBMC were stained with GMM-loaded CD1B tetramer, a Live/Dead dye and anti-CD3, and were then sorted on a FACS Aria II. CD1B tetramers were loaded with C32 glucose monomycolate purified from Rhodococcus equi. Before cryopreservation, the PBMC later used for tetramer sorting had been depleted of CD14-expressing monocytes as part of a separate study. From each donor, approximately 92,000 tetramer-negative cells were sorted and analyzed together with the tetramer-positive cells. Antigen-specific T cells were sorted from a handful of healthy South African adults using GMM-loaded CD1B tetramers. TCR-alpha and TCR-beta chains were sequenced unpaired, so chain pairing information was not available. The immunoSEQ multiplex PCR assay was used to generate TCR libraries, with TCR-beta and/or TCR-alpha/delta assays applied to each sample. The amplified TCR libraries were sequenced using the Illumina high-throughput platform. In the authors' own workflow: Clustering and dimensionality reduction relied on pairwise TCRdist distances among GMM-specific receptors from T cells that were either sorted ex vivo or expanded in vitro. Sequence motifs, defined by gene usage and CDR3 content, were tested for enrichment in tetramer-positive compared with tetramer-negative populations. This immuneACCESS table, as held by TCRdb, lists in-frame sequences with V and J called but not all clones. Of the missing ones, under half trace to an unresolved V gene in checked studies; the others have no known cause. The V and J calls and clone size were taken over from that table, and D and trimming were inferred from the DNA. The sample data list about 58,000 clones, and 70% to 90% of these were observed just once. Around a fifth of the sample is taken by the ten largest.

Overall study outcomes, separate from this receptor: T cells binding the CD1B-GMM tetramer with low affinity may have been missed by the stringent sort gate.

The CDR3 holds 15 amino acids from the cysteine to the phenylalanine. Only CDR3 DNA is held: 45 bases, read in frame from base 1. V gives up 1 base and J gives up 4 bases, and the segment between their germline ends measures 11 bases. For CDR1 and CDR2, the germline V gene lists MGHRA and YSYEKL. Sequenced material: CD1b-GMM tetramer-negative cells sorted from PBMCs. What the cell subset or site label conveys for this sample: T cells not binding CD1B-GMM tetramer, sorted from same donor. The chain was built from TRBV4-1 and TRBJ1-5; the D gene cannot be resolved reliably. This clonotype was obtained from an adult woman with latent tuberculosis. The CDR3 protein: CASSQGANVNQPQHF. In nucleotides, the sequence is TGCGCCAGCAGCCAAGGGGCAAACGTAAATCAGCCCCAGCATTTT.